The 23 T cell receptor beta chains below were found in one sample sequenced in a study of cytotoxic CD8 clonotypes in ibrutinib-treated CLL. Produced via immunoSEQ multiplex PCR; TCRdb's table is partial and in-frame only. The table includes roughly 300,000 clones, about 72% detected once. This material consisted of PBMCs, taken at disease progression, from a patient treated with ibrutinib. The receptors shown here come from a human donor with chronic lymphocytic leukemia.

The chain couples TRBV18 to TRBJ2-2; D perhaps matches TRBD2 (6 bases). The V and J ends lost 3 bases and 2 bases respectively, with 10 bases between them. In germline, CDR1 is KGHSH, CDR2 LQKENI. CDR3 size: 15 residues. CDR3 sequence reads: CASSPRLDNTGELFF. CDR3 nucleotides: TGTGCCAGCTCACCCCGACTAGACAACACCGGGGAGCTGTTTTTT.

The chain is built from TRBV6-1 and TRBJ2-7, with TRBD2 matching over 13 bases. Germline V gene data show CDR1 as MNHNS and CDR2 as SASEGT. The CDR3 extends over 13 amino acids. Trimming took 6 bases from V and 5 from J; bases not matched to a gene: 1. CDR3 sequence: CASRTSGRNEQYF. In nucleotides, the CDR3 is TGTGCCAGCAGGACTAGCGGGAGGAACGAGCAGTACTTC.

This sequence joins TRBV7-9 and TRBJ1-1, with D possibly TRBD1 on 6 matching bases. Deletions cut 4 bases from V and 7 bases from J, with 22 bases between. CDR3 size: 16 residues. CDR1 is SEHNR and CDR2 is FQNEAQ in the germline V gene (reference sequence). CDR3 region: CASSSIGDGQGREAFF. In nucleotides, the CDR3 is TGTGCCAGCAGCTCCATAGGGGACGGCCAGGGGCGTGAAGCTTTCTTT.

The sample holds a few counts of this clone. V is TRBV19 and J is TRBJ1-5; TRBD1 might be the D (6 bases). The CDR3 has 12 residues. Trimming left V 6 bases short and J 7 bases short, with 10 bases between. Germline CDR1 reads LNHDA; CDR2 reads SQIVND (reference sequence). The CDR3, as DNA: TGTGCCAGTAGGTTACAGGGCCAGCCCCAGCATTTT. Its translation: CASRLQGQPQHF.

DNA for the CDR3: TGTGCCCAAGGGGGATTTGGGGGCGAAAAACTGTTTTTT. Translation: CAQGGFGGEKLFF. The V and J genes are TRBV2 and TRBJ1-4; the D gene is possibly TRBD1 (6 bases). This CDR3 contains 13 residues. Trimming stripped 11 bases from V and 8 bases from J, with 18 bases between. Germline V gene sequence: CDR1 SNHLY, CDR2 FYNNEI. The entire variable domain, with the rest obtained from reference TRBV2 and TRBJ1-4, is as follows: EPEVTQTPSHQVTQMGQEVILRCVPISNHLYFYWYRQILGQKVEFLVSFYNNEISEKSEIFDDQFSVERPDGSNFTLKIRSTKLEDSAMYFCAQGGFGGEKLFFGSGTQLSVL.

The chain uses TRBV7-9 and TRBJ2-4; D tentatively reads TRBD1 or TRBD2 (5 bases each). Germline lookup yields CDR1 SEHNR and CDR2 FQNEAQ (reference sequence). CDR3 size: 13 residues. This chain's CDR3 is CGVGEISENIQYF. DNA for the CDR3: TGTGGGGTGGGGGAGATATCCGAAAACATTCAGTACTTC.

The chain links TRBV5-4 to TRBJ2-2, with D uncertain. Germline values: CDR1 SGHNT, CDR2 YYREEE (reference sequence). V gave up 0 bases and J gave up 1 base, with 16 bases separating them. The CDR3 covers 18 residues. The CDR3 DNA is TGTGCCAGCAGCTTGGGGATGTGGCAAGTTGAGAACACCGGGGAGCTGTTTTTT. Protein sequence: CASSLGMWQVENTGELFF.

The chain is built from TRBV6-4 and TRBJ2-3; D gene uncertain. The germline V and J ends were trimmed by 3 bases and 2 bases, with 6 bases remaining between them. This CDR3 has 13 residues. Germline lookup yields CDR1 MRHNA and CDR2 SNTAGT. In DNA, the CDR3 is TGTGCCAGCAGTGAGTTACTCACAGATACGCAGTATTTT. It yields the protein CASSELLTDTQYF.

The DNA for the CDR3 is TGTGCCACCCATTGGGAGGGGGATAATTCACCCCTCCACTTT. As protein: CATHWEGDNSPLHF. The chain uses TRBV6-6 and TRBJ1-6; perhaps TRBD1 as D (6 bases). The CDR3 has 14 residues. Germline values: CDR1 MNHNY, CDR2 SVGAGI (reference sequence). Trimming removed 10 bases from V and 5 bases from J, with 15 bases in between.

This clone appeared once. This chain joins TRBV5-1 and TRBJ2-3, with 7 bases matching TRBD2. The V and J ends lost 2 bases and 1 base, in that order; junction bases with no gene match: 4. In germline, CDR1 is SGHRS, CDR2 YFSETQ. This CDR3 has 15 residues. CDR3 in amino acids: CASSLFAGGTDTQYF. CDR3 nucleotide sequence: TGCGCCAGCAGCTTATTCGCGGGGGGCACAGATACGCAGTATTTT.

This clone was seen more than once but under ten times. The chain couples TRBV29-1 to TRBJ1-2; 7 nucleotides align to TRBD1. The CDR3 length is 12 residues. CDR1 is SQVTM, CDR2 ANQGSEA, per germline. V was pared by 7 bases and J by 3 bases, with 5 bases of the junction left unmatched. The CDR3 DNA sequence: TGCAGCGCCTCGACAGGGCACTATGGCTACACCTTC. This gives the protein CSASTGHYGYTF.

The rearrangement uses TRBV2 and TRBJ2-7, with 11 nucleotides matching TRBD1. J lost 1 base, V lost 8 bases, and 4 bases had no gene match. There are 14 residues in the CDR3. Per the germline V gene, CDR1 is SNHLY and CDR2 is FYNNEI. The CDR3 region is CASPGQGASYEQYF. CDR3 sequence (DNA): TGTGCCAGCCCCGGACAGGGGGCATCCTACGAGCAGTACTTC.

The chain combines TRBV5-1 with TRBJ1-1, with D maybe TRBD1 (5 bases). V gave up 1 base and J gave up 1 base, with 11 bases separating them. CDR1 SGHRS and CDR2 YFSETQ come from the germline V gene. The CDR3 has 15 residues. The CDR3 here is CASSLFAGTNTEAFF. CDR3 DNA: TGCGCCAGCAGCTTGTTCGCAGGGACGAACACTGAAGCTTTCTTT.

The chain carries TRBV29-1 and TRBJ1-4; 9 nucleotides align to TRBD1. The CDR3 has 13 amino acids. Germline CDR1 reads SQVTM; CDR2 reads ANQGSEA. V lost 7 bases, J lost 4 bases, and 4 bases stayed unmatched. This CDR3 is CSATGGLNEKLFF. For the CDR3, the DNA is TGCAGCGCTACAGGGGGCCTTAATGAAAAACTGTTTTTT.

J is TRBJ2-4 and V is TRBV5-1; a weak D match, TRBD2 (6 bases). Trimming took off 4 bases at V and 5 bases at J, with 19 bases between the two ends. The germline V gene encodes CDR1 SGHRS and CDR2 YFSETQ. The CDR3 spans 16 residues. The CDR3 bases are TGCGCCAGCAGCCCAGTCCCGGGACTGGGGCAAAACATTCAGTACTTC. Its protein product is CASSPVPGLGQNIQYF.

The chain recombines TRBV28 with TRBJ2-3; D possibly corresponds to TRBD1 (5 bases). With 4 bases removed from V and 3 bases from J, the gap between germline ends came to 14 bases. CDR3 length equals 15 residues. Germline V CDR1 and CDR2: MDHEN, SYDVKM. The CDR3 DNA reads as TGTGCCAGCAGTTCCCTCCAGGGTCGAACAGATACGCAGTATTTT. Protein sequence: CASSSLQGRTDTQYF.

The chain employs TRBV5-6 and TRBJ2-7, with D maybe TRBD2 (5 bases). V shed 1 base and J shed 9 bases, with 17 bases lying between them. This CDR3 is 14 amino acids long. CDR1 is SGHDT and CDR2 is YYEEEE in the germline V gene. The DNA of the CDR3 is TGTGCCAGCAGCTTGAGGGAGACCCCCCACGCGCAGTACTTC. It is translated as CASSLRETPHAQYF.

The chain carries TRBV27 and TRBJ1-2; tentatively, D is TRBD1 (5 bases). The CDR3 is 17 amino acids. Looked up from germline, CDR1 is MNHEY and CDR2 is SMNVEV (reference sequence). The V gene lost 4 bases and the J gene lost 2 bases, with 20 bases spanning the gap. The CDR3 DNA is TGTGCCAGCAGTTCCCCGGGGGTAGGGGAGGGGAACTATGGCTACACCTTC. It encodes CASSSPGVGEGNYGYTF.

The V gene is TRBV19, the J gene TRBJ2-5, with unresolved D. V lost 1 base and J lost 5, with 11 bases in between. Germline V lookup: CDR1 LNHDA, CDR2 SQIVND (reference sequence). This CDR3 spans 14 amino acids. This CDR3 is CASSIVGQRETQYF. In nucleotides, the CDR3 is TGTGCCAGTAGTATAGTAGGGCAACGGGAGACCCAGTACTTC.

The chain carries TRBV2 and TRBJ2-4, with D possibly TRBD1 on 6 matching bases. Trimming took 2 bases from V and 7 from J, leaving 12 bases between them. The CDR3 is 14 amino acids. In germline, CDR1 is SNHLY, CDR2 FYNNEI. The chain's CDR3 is CASSEIEGVNIQYF. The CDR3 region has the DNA TGTGCCAGCAGTGAAATTGAGGGGGTGAACATTCAGTACTTC.

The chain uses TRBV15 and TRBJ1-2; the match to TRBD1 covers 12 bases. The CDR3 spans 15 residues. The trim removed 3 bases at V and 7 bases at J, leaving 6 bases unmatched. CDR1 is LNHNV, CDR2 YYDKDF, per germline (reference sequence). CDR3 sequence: CATSSHGTGGRGYTF. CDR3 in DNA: TGTGCCACCAGCAGCCACGGGACAGGGGGCCGTGGCTACACCTTC. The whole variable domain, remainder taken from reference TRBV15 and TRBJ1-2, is DAMVIQNPRYQVTQFGKPVTLSCSQTLNHNVMYWYQQKSSQAPKLLFHYYDKDFNNEADTPDNFQSRRPNTSFCFLDIRSPGLGDTAMYLCATSSHGTGGRGYTFGSGTRLTVV.

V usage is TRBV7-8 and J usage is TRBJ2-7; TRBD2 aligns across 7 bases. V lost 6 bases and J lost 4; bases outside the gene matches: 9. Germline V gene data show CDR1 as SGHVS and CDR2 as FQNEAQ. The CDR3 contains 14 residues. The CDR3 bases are TGTGCCAGCAGGGTGGAGCTAGCGGATTACGAGCAGTACTTC. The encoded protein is CASRVELADYEQYF.

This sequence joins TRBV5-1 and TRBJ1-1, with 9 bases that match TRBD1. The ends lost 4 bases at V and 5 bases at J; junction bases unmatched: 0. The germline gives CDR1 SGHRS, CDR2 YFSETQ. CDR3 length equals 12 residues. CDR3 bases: TGCGCCAGCAGCGGGACAGGGACTGAAGCTTTCTTT. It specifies CASSGTGTEAFF. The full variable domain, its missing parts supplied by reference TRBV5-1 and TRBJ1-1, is KAGVTQTPRYLIKTRGQQVTLSCSPISGHRSVSWYQQTPGQGLQFLFEYFSETQRNKGNFPGRFSGRQFSNSRSEMNVSTLELGDSALYLCASSGTGTEAFFGQGTRLTVV.